This T cell receptor (beta chain) was identified during a study of blood T cell repertoires in COVID-19. The repertoire was sequenced with immunoSEQ multiplex PCR; TCRdb's copy has only in-frame clones and lacks some. The sample has around 190,000 clones; 65% to 85% are singletons. Sequences were obtained from PBMCs or T cells enriched from blood (not recorded which). The sequence came from a woman aged 30 to 39 who had been exposed to COVID-19.

The CDR3 loop reads CASSLGGADTQYF. The CDR3 DNA follows: TGTGCCAGCAGCTTGGGTGGAGCAGATACGCAGTATTTT. The chain couples TRBV5-4 to TRBJ2-3; no reliable D call. Trimming removed 0 bases at V and 4 bases at J, with 6 bases between. There are 13 residues in the CDR3. Germline-derived CDR1 and CDR2 are SGHNT and YYREEE (reference sequence). The full variable domain, completed using reference TRBV5-4 and TRBJ2-3, is ETGVTQSPTHLIKTRGQQVTLRCSSQSGHNTVSWYQQALGQGPQFIFQYYREEENGRGNFPPRFSGLQFPNYSSELNVNALELDDSALYLCASSLGGADTQYFGPGTRLTVL.